Here is one T cell receptor (beta chain) with its context. These data belong to a study of type 1 regulatory T cells. Study overall: T-allo10 is an in vitro-generated, Tr1-enriched CD4 T cell product specific for alloantigen.

This CDR3 comprises 13 residues. Germline-derived CDR1 and CDR2 are SGHDT and YYEEEE. Trimming shortened V by 0 bases and J by 5 bases, and 6 bases separated the two germline ends. TCRdb redid the calling of the reads with MiXCR, one entry per CDR3 protein. The sample lists over 90,000 distinct CDR3 sequences; roughly 28% were seen once. The chain couples TRBV5-6 to TRBJ2-1, with D hard to call. Sequencing input: CD4+ T cells, either the whole sample or a sorted fraction (not recorded which). The clonotype comes from a human donor in good health. CDR3 sequence (DNA): TGTGCCAGCAGCTTGGGGGCCCACAATGAGCAGTTCTTC. Translated, it gives CASSLGAHNEQFF.